Listed below are T cell receptor beta chains from one sample, sequenced in a study of blood T cell repertoires in COVID-19. Sequenced by immunoSEQ multiplex PCR; TCRdb stores in-frame clones only, minus some. The sample comprises approximately 15,000 clones, more than 65% of which are singletons, and approximately 28% rests with the top ten. Sequencing was carried out using peripheral blood. These receptors were collected from a woman in her 70s with active COVID-19. The CDR3 runs from the conserved cysteine through the conserved F or W. Each record gives: J gene, clone size, D gene, V gene, CDR3 protein, CDR3 DNA. The D gene is left open where the match is weak. Expanded clones get a size class; other rows say once, few or many, or leave the size out.

J gene: TRBJ2-1; clone size: NA; D gene: TRBD2; V gene: TRBV5-4; CDR3 protein: CASGRGLALGEQFF; CDR3 DNA: TGTGCCAGCGGAAGGGGACTAGCGCTAGGTGAGCAGTTCTTC
J gene: TRBJ2-1; clone size: NA; D gene: TRBD2; V gene: TRBV28; CDR3 protein: CASSLQPANAGGGLNEQFF; CDR3 DNA: TGTGCCAGCAGTTTACAGCCCGCGAATGCGGGAGGGGGTCTCAATGAGCAGTTCTTC
J gene: TRBJ2-7; clone size: few; D gene: NA; V gene: TRBV7-9; CDR3 protein: CASSPTGTTYEQYF; CDR3 DNA: TGTGCCAGCAGCCCCACCGGGACAACATACGAGCAGTACTTC
J gene: TRBJ2-4; clone size: NA; D gene: TRBD2; V gene: TRBV28; CDR3 protein: CASGFGTSGDIQYF; CDR3 DNA: TGTGCCAGCGGCTTTGGGACTAGCGGGGACATTCAGTACTTC
J gene: TRBJ2-4; clone size: NA; D gene: NA; V gene: TRBV3-1/TRBV3-2; CDR3 protein: CASSYRGGNIQYF; CDR3 DNA: TGTGCCAGCAGCTACAGGGGGGGGAACATTCAGTACTTC
J gene: TRBJ1-2; clone size: NA; D gene: TRBD1; V gene: TRBV4-1; CDR3 protein: CASSPGTGGAGYGYTF; CDR3 DNA: TGCGCCAGCAGCCCCGGGACAGGGGGCGCGGGCTATGGCTACACCTTC
J gene: TRBJ2-5; clone size: NA; D gene: TRBD2; V gene: TRBV28; CDR3 protein: CASSSRAGGQETQYF; CDR3 DNA: TGTGCCAGCAGTTCCCGGGCGGGGGGACAAGAGACCCAGTACTTC
J gene: TRBJ2-2; clone size: once; D gene: TRBD1; V gene: TRBV5-1; CDR3 protein: CASSVGQGSRNTGELFF; CDR3 DNA: TGCGCCAGCAGCGTTGGACAGGGGAGCCGGAACACCGGGGAGCTGTTTTTT
J gene: TRBJ2-7; clone size: NA; D gene: NA; V gene: TRBV5-1; CDR3 protein: CASSPKPQMEISYEQYF; CDR3 DNA: TGCGCCAGCAGCCCAAAACCCCAGATGGAGATATCCTACGAGCAGTACTTC
J gene: TRBJ2-1; clone size: NA; D gene: TRBD2; V gene: TRBV7-3; CDR3 protein: CASSPTSGKSNEQFF; CDR3 DNA: TGTGCCAGCAGTCCAACTAGCGGGAAGTCCAATGAGCAGTTCTTC
J gene: TRBJ2-1; clone size: NA; D gene: TRBD2; V gene: TRBV5-6; CDR3 protein: CASSLAASGRKWNDEQFF; CDR3 DNA: TGTGCCAGCAGCTTGGCCGCTAGCGGGAGAAAGTGGAATGATGAGCAGTTCTTC
J gene: TRBJ2-7; clone size: NA; D gene: TRBD2; V gene: TRBV19; CDR3 protein: CASSIGEREAYEQYF; CDR3 DNA: TGTGCCAGTAGTATAGGTGAGCGGGAGGCCTACGAGCAGTACTTC
J gene: TRBJ2-1; clone size: NA; D gene: TRBD2; V gene: TRBV7-2; CDR3 protein: CASSLVSGVGEQFF; CDR3 DNA: TGTGCCAGCAGCTTAGTTAGCGGGGTCGGTGAGCAGTTCTTC
J gene: TRBJ2-1; clone size: NA; D gene: NA; V gene: TRBV11-3; CDR3 protein: CASSLGAGWNYNEQFF; CDR3 DNA: TGTGCCAGCAGCTTAGGGGCGGGGTGGAACTACAATGAGCAGTTCTTC
J gene: TRBJ2-3; clone size: NA; D gene: TRBD2; V gene: TRBV24-1; CDR3 protein: CATSDPSGGTDTQYF; CDR3 DNA: TGTGCCACCAGTGATCCTAGCGGGGGCACAGATACGCAGTATTTT
J gene: TRBJ2-1; clone size: NA; D gene: TRBD1; V gene: TRBV19; CDR3 protein: CASTPIWTGVYNEQFF; CDR3 DNA: TGTGCCAGTACCCCGATTTGGACAGGGGTTTACAATGAGCAGTTCTTC
J gene: TRBJ2-5; clone size: NA; D gene: TRBD2; V gene: TRBV3-1/TRBV3-2; CDR3 protein: CASSQDLGRGTQYF; CDR3 DNA: TGTGCCAGCAGCCAAGATTTGGGGAGGGGGACCCAGTACTTC
J gene: TRBJ2-7; clone size: NA; D gene: TRBD1; V gene: TRBV7-9; CDR3 protein: CASSPPGGRRLYEQYF; CDR3 DNA: TGTGCCAGCAGCCCCCCAGGGGGACGCCGGCTCTACGAGCAGTACTTC
J gene: TRBJ2-1; clone size: NA; D gene: TRBD2; V gene: TRBV27; CDR3 protein: CASTPLAGGPYNEQFF; CDR3 DNA: TGTGCCAGCACTCCCTTAGCGGGAGGGCCGTACAATGAGCAGTTCTTC
J gene: TRBJ2-3; clone size: once; D gene: NA; V gene: TRBV7-9; CDR3 protein: CASSLAGSSPATDTQYF; CDR3 DNA: TGTGCCAGCAGCCTCGCGGGGTCCTCCCCAGCTACAGATACGCAGTATTTT
J gene: TRBJ2-3; clone size: NA; D gene: TRBD2; V gene: TRBV5-1; CDR3 protein: CATQTSGNTDTQYF; CDR3 DNA: TGCGCCACCCAAACTAGCGGGAACACAGATACGCAGTATTTT
J gene: TRBJ2-7; clone size: NA; D gene: TRBD2; V gene: TRBV25-1; CDR3 protein: CASSDPTRGGTYEQYF; CDR3 DNA: TGTGCCAGCAGTGATCCCACCCGGGGGGGCACCTACGAGCAGTACTTC
J gene: TRBJ2-5; clone size: NA; D gene: NA; V gene: TRBV28; CDR3 protein: CASSLSAGGAQETQYF; CDR3 DNA: TGTGCCAGCAGTTTATCGGCAGGAGGGGCCCAAGAGACCCAGTACTTC
J gene: TRBJ2-1; clone size: NA; D gene: TRBD2; V gene: TRBV10-3; CDR3 protein: CAISGAGLAGVGGDNEQFF; CDR3 DNA: TGTGCCATCAGTGGGGCTGGACTAGCGGGCGTCGGTGGGGACAATGAGCAGTTCTTC
J gene: TRBJ2-5; clone size: NA; D gene: NA; V gene: TRBV28; CDR3 protein: CASSLEREETQYF; CDR3 DNA: TGTGCCAGCAGTTTAGAGAGAGAAGAGACCCAGTACTTC
J gene: TRBJ2-3; clone size: NA; D gene: TRBD2; V gene: TRBV7-3; CDR3 protein: CASSRLAGGADTQYF; CDR3 DNA: TGTGCCAGCAGCCGACTAGCGGGAGGAGCAGATACGCAGTATTTT
J gene: TRBJ2-5; clone size: NA; D gene: TRBD1; V gene: TRBV18; CDR3 protein: CASSPQGAYQETQYF; CDR3 DNA: TGTGCCAGCTCACCACAGGGGGCGTACCAAGAGACCCAGTACTTC
J gene: TRBJ2-1; clone size: NA; D gene: NA; V gene: TRBV7-9; CDR3 protein: CASSSQGFEQFF; CDR3 DNA: TGTGCCAGCAGCTCCCAGGGTTTTGAGCAGTTCTTC
J gene: TRBJ1-5; clone size: NA; D gene: TRBD1; V gene: TRBV28; CDR3 protein: CASRTRDRAGNQPQHF; CDR3 DNA: TGTGCCAGCAGGACTCGGGACAGGGCGGGCAATCAGCCCCAGCATTTT
J gene: TRBJ1-3; clone size: NA; D gene: TRBD1; V gene: TRBV2; CDR3 protein: CASGDREAGNTIYF; CDR3 DNA: TGTGCCAGCGGGGACAGGGAAGCTGGAAACACCATATATTTT
J gene: TRBJ1-1; clone size: NA; D gene: NA; V gene: TRBV10-3; CDR3 protein: CATSDSSNTEAFF; CDR3 DNA: TGTGCCACCAGCGACAGCTCGAACACTGAAGCTTTCTTT
J gene: TRBJ2-1; clone size: NA; D gene: TRBD2; V gene: TRBV9; CDR3 protein: CASSEALAGGNNEQFF; CDR3 DNA: TGTGCCAGCAGCGAGGCCCTAGCGGGAGGGAACAATGAGCAGTTCTTC
J gene: TRBJ2-7; clone size: NA; D gene: NA; V gene: TRBV3-1/TRBV3-2; CDR3 protein: CASSPGSLDEQYF; CDR3 DNA: TGTGCCAGCAGCCCCGGTAGTCTCGACGAGCAGTACTTC
J gene: TRBJ1-3; clone size: NA; D gene: NA; V gene: TRBV9; CDR3 protein: CASSVGRGTDTIYF; CDR3 DNA: TGTGCCAGCAGCGTAGGCAGGGGTACAGACACCATATATTTT
J gene: TRBJ1-2; clone size: NA; D gene: NA; V gene: TRBV9; CDR3 protein: CASSVVGGFGGYTF; CDR3 DNA: TGTGCCAGCAGCGTAGTGGGAGGGTTCGGGGGCTACACCTTC
J gene: TRBJ2-3; clone size: NA; D gene: NA; V gene: TRBV5-4; CDR3 protein: CASSFAGGTDTQYF; CDR3 DNA: TGTGCCAGCAGCTTCGCGGGCGGCACAGATACGCAGTATTTT
J gene: TRBJ2-1; clone size: NA; D gene: NA; V gene: TRBV14; CDR3 protein: CASSQTGEVEQFF; CDR3 DNA: TGTGCCAGCAGCCAGACGGGGGAGGTTGAGCAGTTCTTC
J gene: TRBJ1-2; clone size: NA; D gene: NA; V gene: TRBV6-1; CDR3 protein: CASSDTGWSGYTF; CDR3 DNA: TGTGCCAGCAGTGATACAGGGTGGTCTGGCTACACCTTC
J gene: TRBJ1-4; clone size: NA; D gene: NA; V gene: TRBV11-2; CDR3 protein: CASSPEGSSNEKLFF; CDR3 DNA: TGTGCCAGCAGCCCCGAGGGAAGCTCTAATGAAAAACTGTTTTTT
J gene: TRBJ2-7; clone size: NA; D gene: NA; V gene: TRBV27; CDR3 protein: CASSADFDRSNPQYF; CDR3 DNA: TGTGCCAGCAGTGCCGACTTTGACAGGTCGAACCCCCAGTACTTC
J gene: TRBJ1-1; clone size: NA; D gene: NA; V gene: TRBV6-5; CDR3 protein: CASSYAGGIAEAFF; CDR3 DNA: TGTGCCAGCAGTTACGCGGGGGGCATCGCTGAAGCTTTCTTT
J gene: TRBJ2-5; clone size: NA; D gene: TRBD1; V gene: TRBV6-5; CDR3 protein: CATRPGQGETQYF; CDR3 DNA: TGTGCCACCCGTCCAGGACAGGGAGAGACCCAGTACTTC